What follows are 25 T cell receptor beta chains derived from one specimen sequenced in a study of cytomegalovirus exposure and HLA in healthy donors. The PCR ran on 60 Vbeta and 13 Jbeta primers. Method: immunoSEQ multiplex PCR; TCRdb's copy keeps in-frame clones and lacks some. The sample lists about 98,000 clones; around 72% were seen once. Material for sequencing was PBMCs. The source is a man in his late teens or twenties in good health and CMV-seropositive.

The chain employs TRBV7-9 and TRBJ2-1; TRBD1 matches at 9 bases. The CDR3 has 16 amino acids. The ends lost 2 bases at V and 5 bases at J; junction bases unmatched: 7. The germline CDR1 and CDR2 sequences are SEHNR and FQNEAQ (reference sequence). In DNA, the CDR3 is TGTGCCAGCAGCTTACCGGGACAGGGAGTCCACAATGAGCAGTTCTTC. This gives the protein CASSLPGQGVHNEQFF.

The chain carries TRBV6-5 and TRBJ2-7, with TRBD2 identical over 8 bases. CDR1 is MNHEY and CDR2 is SVGAGI in the germline V gene. This CDR3 region has 15 residues. V gave up 6 bases and J gave up 4 bases; unmatched junction bases: 11. The CDR3, as DNA: TGTGCCAGCAGCCCCCGGGGGGGCCTGGGATACGAGCAGTACTTC. Protein sequence: CASSPRGGLGYEQYF.

The chain joins TRBV11-2 to TRBJ2-2, with D uncertain. The CDR3 is 15 amino acids. Germline V gene data show CDR1 as SGHAT and CDR2 as FQNNGV. Trimming took 5 bases from V and 6 from J, leaving 16 bases between them. CDR3 in amino acids: CASSRTAQNPGELFF. The CDR3 DNA follows: TGTGCCAGCAGCCGAACTGCACAGAATCCCGGGGAGCTGTTTTTT.

The V call is TRBV5-4, the J call TRBJ1-2; 9 bases map to TRBD1. V was pared by 4 bases and J by 3 bases, with 10 bases of the junction left unmatched. The CDR3 loop spans 16 amino acids. Germline CDR1 SGHNT, CDR2 YYREEE (reference sequence). CDR3: CASSGRDRAGDYGYTF. The CDR3 DNA sequence: TGTGCCAGCAGCGGCCGGGACAGGGCAGGTGACTATGGCTACACCTTC.

The V gene is TRBV2, the J gene TRBJ2-5; D gene uncertain. Matching the DNA end better, TRBJ2-7 makes the J call doubtful. The CDR3 length is 12 residues. Germline V lookup: CDR1 SNHLY, CDR2 FYNNEI. CDR3 residues: CASSSLPYEQYF. For the CDR3, the DNA is TGTGCCAGCAGTTCTTTGCCCTACGAGCAGTACTTC.

In regard to this clone: Compared with germline, one end of the junction differs, possibly owing to a read error. V and J are TRBV14 and TRBJ1-1, with TRBD1 as a possible D gene (5 bases). Germline-derived CDR1 and CDR2 are SGHDN and FVKESK. This CDR3 spans 13 amino acids. The CDR3 DNA follows: TGTGCCAGCAGCCTTCAGGGAAACACTGAAGTTTTCTTT. Amino acid sequence: CASSLQGNTEVFF.

This clone showed up just once. V gene TRBV6-5 combines with J gene TRBJ1-1, with 9 positions matching TRBD1. The germline CDR1 and CDR2 sequences are MNHEY and SVGAGI. With 5 bases clipped from V and 1 base from J, the junction kept 5 bases outside the gene matches. The CDR3 extends over 15 amino acids. CDR3 protein: CASSRRDRANTEAFF. The CDR3 DNA is TGTGCCAGCAGTCGCCGGGACAGGGCGAACACTGAAGCTTTCTTT.

The sample holds a few counts of this clone. The V gene is TRBV6-1, the J gene TRBJ2-1; TRBD2 matches at 14 bases. J lost 8 bases, V lost 6 bases, and 3 bases had no gene match. Looked up from germline, CDR1 is MNHNS and CDR2 is SASEGT. The CDR3 length is 14 residues. The CDR3 nucleotides read TGTGCCAGCAGAAGACTAGCGGGGGGGCATGAGCAGTTCTTC. Protein sequence: CASRRLAGGHEQFF.

The chain is built from TRBV9 and TRBJ2-3; D unclear. Per the germline V gene, CDR1 is SGDLS and CDR2 is YYNGEE. CDR3 length equals 15 residues. Trimming removed 3 bases at V and 2 bases at J, with 13 bases between. CDR3 residues: CASSGYRDYTDTQYF. The DNA for the CDR3 is TGTGCCAGCAGCGGCTACAGAGATTACACAGATACGCAGTATTTT.

The chain uses TRBV10-2 and TRBJ2-4; 7 bases fit TRBD2. Germline loops: CDR1 WSHSY, CDR2 SAAADI. Losses at the gene ends were 2 bases for V and 0 bases for J; bases not matched to a gene: 7. The CDR3 contains 17 residues. The CDR3 DNA reads as TGCGCCAGCAGTGAGGGGTTGACTAGCCTAGCCAAAAACATTCAGTACTTC. Translating it yields CASSEGLTSLAKNIQYF.

This sequence joins TRBV27 and TRBJ2-1, with D possibly being TRBD2 (5 bases). Germline V gene lookup returns CDR1 MNHEY and CDR2 SMNVEV (reference sequence). This CDR3 is 15 amino acids long. The ends were cut back, 5 bases at V and 13 bases at J, with 24 bases in the middle. CDR3 coding DNA: TGTGCCAGCAGTCTAGTTGCGGGCCATGAAATAGGACAGTTCTTC. Translating it yields CASSLVAGHEIGQFF.

The chain couples TRBV19 to TRBJ1-1, with no clear D. Germline V CDR1 and CDR2: LNHDA, SQIVND (reference sequence). Trimming stripped 3 bases from V and 6 bases from J, with 11 bases between. The CDR3 contains 13 residues. The DNA for the CDR3 is TGTGCCAGTAGTATGACAATAAACGCTGAAGCTTTCTTT. As protein: CASSMTINAEAFF.

The gene calls are TRBV6-1 and TRBJ2-3; weak D call: TRBD1 (5 bases). The CDR3 totals 16 residues. Trimming pared 2 bases from V and 1 base from J, leaving 13 bases between. Germline V lookup: CDR1 MNHNS, CDR2 SASEGT. The CDR3 reads CASSEMTVTGTDTQYF. For the CDR3, the DNA is TGTGCCAGCAGTGAAATGACAGTTACTGGCACAGATACGCAGTATTTT.

The chain employs TRBV5-4 and TRBJ1-2; no clear D. CDR1 is SGHNT, CDR2 YYREEE, per germline (reference sequence). The germline V and J ends were trimmed by 10 bases and 2 bases, with 15 bases remaining between them. The CDR3 consists of 13 residues. CDR3 in amino acids: CAAKPSYNYGYTF. The CDR3, as DNA: TGTGCCGCAAAACCCAGTTACAACTATGGCTACACCTTC.

The V and J genes are TRBV13 and TRBJ2-1; D gene unclear. Germline CDR1 is PRHDT and CDR2 is FYEKMQ (reference sequence). This CDR3 region has 15 residues. V was pared by 5 bases and J by 5 bases, with 16 bases between. The CDR3 region is CASSLHFSRDNEQFF. The CDR3 nucleotides read TGTGCCAGCAGCCTCCATTTTAGCAGAGACAATGAGCAGTTCTTC. Filled out from reference TRBV13 and TRBJ2-1, the complete variable domain reads AAGVIQSPRHLIKEKRETATLKCYPIPRHDTVYWYQQGPGQDPQFLISFYEKMQSDKGSIPDRFSAQQFSDYHSELNMSSLELGDSALYFCASSLHFSRDNEQFFGPGTRLTVL.

The J gene is TRBJ1-5, the V gene TRBV5-5; 7 bases are a match to TRBD1. Germline V gene data show CDR1 as SGHKS and CDR2 as YYEKEE (reference sequence). J gave up 1 base and V 4 bases, and 5 bases lay outside the gene matches. The CDR3 runs 15 residues. CDR3 nucleotides: TGTGCCAGCAGCCCGGGACAGACGAGCAATCAGCCCCAGCATTTT. This codes for CASSPGQTSNQPQHF.

The V and J genes are TRBV18 and TRBJ1-4; 7 bases match TRBD1. The CDR3 has 15 amino acids. Trimming removed 3 bases from V and 6 bases from J; junction bases left unmatched: 7. Per the germline V gene, CDR1 is KGHSH and CDR2 is LQKENI. In DNA, the CDR3 is TGTGCCAGCTCACCCGCCCGGGACAGTTATGAAAAACTGTTTTTT. As protein: CASSPARDSYEKLFF.

The genes are TRBV6-6 and TRBJ1-1, with 8 nucleotides matching TRBD1. This CDR3 has 16 residues. Germline loops: CDR1 MNHNY, CDR2 SVGAGI (reference sequence). V shed 6 bases, J shed 2 bases, and the junction held 11 bases outside the gene matches. In nucleotides, the CDR3 is TGTGCCAGCAGCGACCACCCGGGACAGGTCAACACTGAAGCTTTCTTT. Residues: CASSDHPGQVNTEAFF.

This clone is a singleton in its sample. This sequence joins TRBV6-1 and TRBJ2-7; TRBD1 aligns across 10 bases. The germline V gene has CDR1 MNHNS and CDR2 SASEGT. The ends lost 7 bases at V and 6 bases at J; junction bases unmatched: 6. The CDR3 sequence is 13 residues long. The CDR3: CASTRQGAGEQYF. In DNA form, the CDR3 reads TGTGCCAGCACCAGACAGGGGGCGGGCGAGCAGTACTTC.

This chain connects TRBV6-1 to TRBJ2-3; D unresolved. This CDR3 region has 15 residues. Germline V lookup: CDR1 MNHNS, CDR2 SASEGT. The V gene lost 0 bases and the J gene lost 4 bases, with 11 bases spanning the gap. The CDR3 region has the DNA TGTGCCAGCAGTGAAGCCCCCGGGTCCTCAGATACGCAGTATTTT. Protein: CASSEAPGSSDTQYF.

The V and J genes are TRBV2 and TRBJ1-4; maybe TRBD1 (5 bases). Trimming removed 6 bases from V and 6 bases from J, with 8 bases in between. The CDR3 is 12 amino acids. Germline CDR1 SNHLY, CDR2 FYNNEI. CDR3 region: CASRGVYEKLFF. CDR3 coding DNA: TGTGCCAGCAGAGGGGTTTATGAAAAACTGTTTTTT.

The genes are TRBV28 and TRBJ2-7; 7 nucleotides agree with TRBD1. CDR1 MDHEN and CDR2 SYDVKM come from the germline V gene. V was clipped by 4 bases and J by 6 bases; unmatched bases: 6. This CDR3 region has 13 residues. CDR3 amino acids: CASSSRQGGEQYF. CDR3 DNA: TGTGCCAGCAGTTCTAGACAGGGCGGCGAGCAGTACTTC.

The chain is built from TRBV27 and TRBJ1-4; tentatively, D is TRBD1 (5 bases). Germline V gene sequence: CDR1 MNHEY, CDR2 SMNVEV (reference sequence). V dropped 5 bases and J dropped 7 bases, with 20 bases sitting between them. The length of the CDR3 is 16 residues. The CDR3, as DNA: TGTGCCAGCAGTATACGTGCAGGGATCGTTCGTGAAAAACTGTTTTTT. Protein sequence: CASSIRAGIVREKLFF. The complete variable domain, with remaining parts taken from reference TRBV27 and TRBJ1-4, reads EAQVTQNPRYLITVTGKKLTVTCSQNMNHEYMSWYRQDPGLGLRQIYYSMNVEVTDKGDVPEGYKVSRKEKRNFPLILESPSPNQTSLYFCASSIRAGIVREKLFFGSGTQLSVL.

The V and J genes are TRBV5-1 and TRBJ2-1; the D gene is possibly TRBD2 (7 bases). CDR3 length: 15 amino acids. Per the germline V gene, CDR1 is SGHRS and CDR2 is YFSETQ. V lost 2 bases to trimming and J lost 2 bases, with 11 bases between them. The CDR3 DNA reads as TGCGCCAGCAGCTTAGGGGGGGTAGCCTACAATGAGCAGTTCTTC. It encodes CASSLGGVAYNEQFF.

This chain connects TRBV4-1 to TRBJ2-1, with 9 nucleotides matching TRBD1. With 6 bases clipped from V and 7 bases from J, the junction kept 13 bases outside the gene matches. The CDR3 runs 16 residues. The germline V gene encodes CDR1 MGHRA and CDR2 YSYEKL. The CDR3, as DNA: TGCGCCAGCAGTCCGACCCGGGACAGGGCATGGAATGAGCAGTTCTTC. Protein: CASSPTRDRAWNEQFF.